Below are 26 T cell receptor beta chains sequenced from a single sample in a study of blood T cell repertoires in COVID-19. TCRdb's copy holds only in-frame clones and misses some; the assay was immunoSEQ multiplex PCR. The top ten clones hold around 2% of a sample with about 97,000 clones, 87% of them seen once. Sequencing was performed on peripheral blood. These receptor sequences come from a man aged 50-59 years with active COVID-19.

The chain uses TRBV5-4 and TRBJ2-2, with 10 bases identical to TRBD1. The ends lost 4 bases at V and 4 bases at J; junction bases unmatched: 4. The CDR3 covers 15 residues. CDR1 and CDR2 from the germline V gene are SGHNT and YYREEE (reference sequence). The CDR3 reads CASSDRGPSTGELFF. The CDR3 DNA follows: TGTGCCAGCAGCGACAGGGGGCCGAGCACCGGGGAGCTGTTTTTT. Full variable domain (rest looked up from reference TRBV5-4 and TRBJ2-2): ETGVTQSPTHLIKTRGQQVTLRCSSQSGHNTVSWYQQALGQGPQFIFQYYREEENGRGNFPPRFSGLQFPNYSSELNVNALELDDSALYLCASSDRGPSTGELFFGEGSRLTVL.

The genes are TRBV19 and TRBJ1-5; D is possibly TRBD1 (6 bases). In germline, CDR1 is LNHDA, CDR2 SQIVND (reference sequence). V was clipped by 7 bases and J by 6 bases, with 10 bases between them. The CDR3 is 12 amino acids. In DNA form, the CDR3 reads TGTGCCAGTAATACAGGGTTTCAGCCCCAGCATTTT. Translating it yields CASNTGFQPQHF.

The J gene is TRBJ2-2, the V gene TRBV7-8; D perhaps matches TRBD1 (5 bases). The CDR3 runs 15 residues. Germline loops: CDR1 SGHVS, CDR2 FQNEAQ. V lost 6 bases to trimming and J lost 1 base, with 12 bases between them. This CDR3 is CASRRDSLNTGELFF. The CDR3 DNA is TGTGCCAGCAGGCGAGACAGTCTGAACACCGGGGAGCTGTTTTTT.

This chain joins TRBV30 and TRBJ2-7, with D perhaps TRBD1 (6 bases). The CDR3 spans 15 residues. CDR1 and CDR2 (germline): GTSNPN, SVGIG (reference sequence). The V end lost 3 bases, the J end lost 0 bases, and 15 bases lay between the germline ends. The CDR3 region has the DNA TGTGCCTGGAGCCTGGGACACCCGAGCTCCTACGAGCAGTACTTC. Its translation is CAWSLGHPSSYEQYF.

The chain carries TRBV29-1 and TRBJ1-2, with D perhaps TRBD1 (6 bases). CDR1 is SQVTM, CDR2 ANQGSEA, per germline. The ends were cut back, 6 bases at V and 4 bases at J, with 9 bases in the middle. This CDR3 contains 11 residues. The chain's CDR3 is CSVDRTYGYTF. In nucleotides, the CDR3 is TGCAGCGTCGACAGGACCTATGGCTACACCTTC.

The V and J genes are TRBV11-2 and TRBJ1-1; no clear D gene. Trimming took off 5 bases at V and 3 bases at J, with 13 bases between the two ends. Per the germline V gene, CDR1 is SGHAT and CDR2 is FQNNGV. CDR3 length: 14 residues. Here the CDR3 DNA reads TGTGCCAGCAGCCCCCGATGGGCTGACACTGAAGCTTTCTTT. Translated: CASSPRWADTEAFF.

This clone was detected only once. V is TRBV7-8 and J is TRBJ1-1; 9 bases agree with TRBD1. CDR3 length: 16 residues. V was clipped by 1 base and J by 3 bases; unmatched bases: 6. In germline, CDR1 is SGHVS, CDR2 FQNEAQ. Here the CDR3 DNA reads TGTGCCAGCAGCTTAGACAGGGGGCGCTGGGACACTGAAGCTTTCTTT. Its protein product is CASSLDRGRWDTEAFF.

The V call is TRBV3-1 (or the pseudogene TRBV3-2), the J call TRBJ2-4; 7 bases agree with TRBD1. The CDR3 is made up of 18 amino acids. Germline V gives CDR1 LGHDT, CDR2 YNNKEL (reference sequence). Trimming took 4 bases from V and 3 from J; bases not matched to a gene: 15. CDR3 loop: CASSPSWGLRDSKNIQYF. Written as DNA, the CDR3 is TGTGCCAGCAGCCCTAGTTGGGGTCTCCGGGACAGCAAAAACATTCAGTACTTC.

The chain carries TRBV5-4 and TRBJ2-5; TRBD2 is a possible D gene (7 bases). From germline, CDR1 is SGHNT and CDR2 YYREEE (reference sequence). Between the trimmed V and J ends, which lost 4 bases and 4 bases, there was a span of 17 bases. The CDR3 totals 15 residues. This chain's CDR3 is CASSLPPGGGETQYF. In nucleotides, the CDR3 is TGTGCCAGCAGCCTCCCCCCGGGGGGCGGAGAGACCCAGTACTTC.

The chain has TRBV6-5 and TRBJ2-1, with D tentatively TRBD2 (6 bases). Germline-derived CDR1 and CDR2 are MNHEY and SVGAGI. The length of the CDR3 is 13 residues. Trimming pared 6 bases from V and 6 bases from J, leaving 12 bases between. CDR3: CASRPRGSNEQFF. DNA of the CDR3: TGTGCCAGCAGGCCTCGGGGGAGCAATGAGCAGTTCTTC.

This chain links TRBV7-8 with TRBJ2-1; 9 nucleotides match TRBD2. Germline-derived CDR1 and CDR2 are SGHVS and FQNEAQ. With 3 bases clipped from V and 6 bases from J, the junction kept 3 bases outside the gene matches. The CDR3 is made up of 14 amino acids. CDR3 sequence: CASSFGTSLNEQFF. CDR3 DNA: TGTGCCAGCAGCTTCGGGACTAGCCTCAATGAGCAGTTCTTC.

This clone was picked up one time. V gene TRBV7-2 combines with J gene TRBJ1-5, with D maybe TRBD1 (5 bases). This CDR3 has 13 amino acids. Germline CDR1 reads SGHTA; CDR2 reads FQGNSA. V lost 3 bases, J lost 6 bases, and 9 bases lay in between. The CDR3: CASSFRVRQPQHF. For the CDR3, the DNA is TGTGCCAGCAGCTTCAGGGTCCGTCAGCCCCAGCATTTT.

The J gene is TRBJ2-1, the V gene TRBV7-2; 9 positions agree with TRBD2. Trimming at V came to 6 bases and at J to 4 bases, leaving 4 bases not matched to a gene. CDR1 SGHTA and CDR2 FQGNSA come from the germline V gene. The CDR3 covers 14 residues. In nucleotides, the CDR3 is TGTGCCAGCAGGCTAGCGGGGATATACAATGAGCAGTTCTTC. It yields the protein CASRLAGIYNEQFF. Full variable domain (rest looked up from reference TRBV7-2 and TRBJ2-1): GAGVSQSPSNKVTEKGKDVELRCDPISGHTALYWYRQSLGQGLEFLIYFQGNSAPDKSGLPSDRFSAERTGGSVSTLTIQRTQQEDSAVYLCASRLAGIYNEQFFGPGTRLTVL.

The rearrangement uses TRBV5-4 and TRBJ1-3; D possibly corresponds to TRBD1 (6 bases). Deletions cut 2 bases from V and 7 bases from J, with 13 bases between. This CDR3 has 14 residues. Germline V CDR1 and CDR2: SGHNT, YYREEE (reference sequence). CDR3 sequence: CASSLGQGHNTIYF. In nucleotides, the CDR3 is TGTGCCAGCAGCTTAGGGCAGGGGCACAACACCATATATTTT. The complete variable domain, with remaining parts taken from reference TRBV5-4 and TRBJ1-3, reads ETGVTQSPTHLIKTRGQQVTLRCSSQSGHNTVSWYQQALGQGPQFIFQYYREEENGRGNFPPRFSGLQFPNYSSELNVNALELDDSALYLCASSLGQGHNTIYFGEGSWLTVV.

The rearrangement uses TRBV5-1 and TRBJ2-7; tentatively, D is TRBD1 (5 bases). Germline-derived CDR1 and CDR2 are SGHRS and YFSETQ. Trimming left V 1 base short and J 9 bases short, with 17 bases between. This CDR3 region has 14 residues. In nucleotides, the CDR3 is TGCGCCAGCAGCTTGACGGTCTTCACAGGAAGGCAGTACTTC. Encoded protein: CASSLTVFTGRQYF. Full variable domain (outside the CDR3, taken from reference TRBV5-1 and TRBJ2-7): KAGVTQTPRYLIKTRGQQVTLSCSPISGHRSVSWYQQTPGQGLQFLFEYFSETQRNKGNFPGRFSGRQFSNSRSEMNVSTLELGDSALYLCASSLTVFTGRQYFGPGTRLTVT.

V gene TRBV30 combines with J gene TRBJ2-6; D gene uncertain. The CDR3 has 14 amino acids. Trimming removed 5 bases from V and 2 bases from J, with 10 bases in between. CDR1 is GTSNPN, CDR2 SVGIG, per germline (reference sequence). This chain's CDR3 is CAWDTPTGANVLTF. CDR3 in DNA: TGTGCCTGGGACACCCCAACTGGGGCCAACGTCCTGACTTTC. Full variable domain (outside the CDR3, taken from reference TRBV30 and TRBJ2-6): SQTIHQWPATLVQPVGSPLSLECTVEGTSNPNLYWYRQAAGRGLQLLFYSVGIGQISSEVPQNLSASRPQDRQFILSSKKLLLSDSGFYLCAWDTPTGANVLTFGAGSRLTVL.

As to this clone: A junction end diverges from the germline sequence, so it may reflect a read error. The gene calls are TRBV27 and TRBJ1-6; 7 bases align to TRBD1. There are 15 residues in the CDR3. Germline V gene data show CDR1 as MNHEY and CDR2 as SMNVEV (reference sequence). The CDR3 nucleotides read TGTGCCAGCAGTTTATCGGGACAGCATAAGTCACCCCTCCACTTT. Translation gives CASSLSGQHKSPLHF.

V gene TRBV4-2 combines with J gene TRBJ2-1; 12 nucleotides line up with TRBD1. CDR3 length equals 16 residues. Germline CDR1 and CDR2: LGHNA and YNFKEQ. Trimming took 4 bases from V and 8 from J; bases not matched to a gene: 9. CDR3 coding DNA: TGTGCCAGCAGCCGCTCCGGGACAGGGGGCTGGGATGAGCAGTTCTTC. Encoded protein: CASSRSGTGGWDEQFF.

The chain uses TRBV5-4 and TRBJ2-2, with D possibly being TRBD2 (6 bases). Trimming left V 4 bases short and J 0 bases short, with 13 bases between. This CDR3 region has 16 residues. Germline values: CDR1 SGHNT, CDR2 YYREEE (reference sequence). The CDR3 is CASSLWGGTNTGELFF. For the CDR3, the DNA is TGTGCCAGCAGCCTGTGGGGCGGGACGAACACCGGGGAGCTGTTTTTT.

The V and J genes are TRBV7-7 and TRBJ2-2; D is perhaps TRBD2 (5 bases). CDR1 and CDR2 (germline): SSHAT, FNYEAQ (reference sequence). The length of the CDR3 is 14 residues. The V end was cut by 1 base, the J end by 7 bases, with 10 bases between. In DNA form, the CDR3 reads TGTGCCAGCAGCTTAGTCCCCCGGGGCGGGGAGCTGTTTTTT. Translation: CASSLVPRGGELFF.

The chain recombines TRBV5-1 with TRBJ2-5; possibly TRBD1 for D (6 bases). The CDR3 runs 15 residues. Trimming cost V 4 bases and J 1 base, with 14 bases left between them. The germline V gene has CDR1 SGHRS and CDR2 YFSETQ. DNA for the CDR3: TGCGCCAGCAGCGTGGGACACAATACCCAAGAGACCCAGTACTTC. Translation: CASSVGHNTQETQYF. The full variable domain, completed using reference TRBV5-1 and TRBJ2-5, is KAGVTQTPRYLIKTRGQQVTLSCSPISGHRSVSWYQQTPGQGLQFLFEYFSETQRNKGNFPGRFSGRQFSNSRSEMNVSTLELGDSALYLCASSVGHNTQETQYFGPGTRLLVL.

A single count supports this clone. V gene TRBV13 combines with J gene TRBJ1-1; D is perhaps TRBD1 (5 bases). V was cut by 3 bases and J by 4 bases, with 12 bases left in between. The CDR3 extends over 14 amino acids. The germline gives CDR1 PRHDT, CDR2 FYEKMQ (reference sequence). The CDR3 DNA is TGTGCCAGCAGCTTCCGATCTAGGGGCACTGAAGCTTTCTTT. Protein sequence: CASSFRSRGTEAFF.

The V call is TRBV18, the J call TRBJ2-5; D unclear. The CDR3 totals 14 residues. Trimming left V 6 bases short and J 5 bases short, with 16 bases between. Germline V CDR1 and CDR2: KGHSH, LQKENI. In DNA form, the CDR3 reads TGTGCCAGCTCCTCGGGTGTGGCCCGGGAGACCCAGTACTTC. Translation: CASSSGVARETQYF.

The chain combines TRBV7-3 with TRBJ2-3, with D unresolved. The V gene lost 5 bases and the J gene lost 8 bases, with 17 bases spanning the gap. CDR3 length: 14 residues. Germline V gives CDR1 SGHTA, CDR2 FQGTGA. DNA for the CDR3: TGTGCCAGCAGCCCTCAGGCAGGTCTCATTACGCAGTATTTT. This gives the protein CASSPQAGLITQYF.

This clone was found once. This sequence joins TRBV19 and TRBJ1-3; TRBD1 matches at 8 bases. V shed 6 bases, J shed 2 bases, and the junction held 6 bases outside the gene matches. CDR1 and CDR2 from the germline V gene are LNHDA and SQIVND (reference sequence). CDR3 size: 15 residues. In nucleotides, the CDR3 is TGTGCCAGTAGGCCCTCAGGGGGCCCTGGAAACACCATATATTTT. Translated: CASRPSGGPGNTIYF.

V gene TRBV3-1 (or the pseudogene TRBV3-2) combines with J gene TRBJ1-2, with 8 bases aligning to TRBD1. Germline V lookup: CDR1 LGHDT, CDR2 YNNKEL (reference sequence). This CDR3 comprises 16 residues. J lost 3 bases, V lost 4 bases, and 10 bases had no gene match. CDR3 amino acids: CASSRHSGQAHYGYTF. CDR3 DNA sequence: TGTGCCAGCAGCCGGCACTCGGGACAGGCTCACTATGGCTACACCTTC.